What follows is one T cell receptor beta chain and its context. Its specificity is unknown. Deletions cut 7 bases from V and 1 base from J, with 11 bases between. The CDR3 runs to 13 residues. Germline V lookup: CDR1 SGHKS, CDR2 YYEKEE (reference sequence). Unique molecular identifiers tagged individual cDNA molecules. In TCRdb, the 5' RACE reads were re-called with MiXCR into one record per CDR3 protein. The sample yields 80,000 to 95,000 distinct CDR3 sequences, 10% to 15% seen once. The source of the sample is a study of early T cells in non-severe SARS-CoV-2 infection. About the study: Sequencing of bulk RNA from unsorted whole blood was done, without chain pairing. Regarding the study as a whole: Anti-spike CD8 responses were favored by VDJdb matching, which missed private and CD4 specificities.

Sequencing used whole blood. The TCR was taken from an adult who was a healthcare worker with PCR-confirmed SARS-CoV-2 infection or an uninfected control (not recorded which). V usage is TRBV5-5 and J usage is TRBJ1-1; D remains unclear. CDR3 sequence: CASLWVANTEAFF. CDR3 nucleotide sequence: TGTGCCAGCCTGTGGGTGGCGAACACTGAAGCTTTCTTT.